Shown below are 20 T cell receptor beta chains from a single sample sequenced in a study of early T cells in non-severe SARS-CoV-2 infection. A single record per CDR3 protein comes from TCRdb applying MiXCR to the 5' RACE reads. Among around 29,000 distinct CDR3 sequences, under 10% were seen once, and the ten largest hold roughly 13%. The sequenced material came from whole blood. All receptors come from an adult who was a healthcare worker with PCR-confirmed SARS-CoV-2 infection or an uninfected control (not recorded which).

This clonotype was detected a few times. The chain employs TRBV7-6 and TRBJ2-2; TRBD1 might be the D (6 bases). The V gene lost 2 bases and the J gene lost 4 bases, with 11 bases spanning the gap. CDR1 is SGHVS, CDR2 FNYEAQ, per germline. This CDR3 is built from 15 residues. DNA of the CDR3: TGTGCCAGCAGCTTACCTCAGGGGACCACCGGGGAGCTGTTTTTT. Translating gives CASSLPQGTTGELFF.

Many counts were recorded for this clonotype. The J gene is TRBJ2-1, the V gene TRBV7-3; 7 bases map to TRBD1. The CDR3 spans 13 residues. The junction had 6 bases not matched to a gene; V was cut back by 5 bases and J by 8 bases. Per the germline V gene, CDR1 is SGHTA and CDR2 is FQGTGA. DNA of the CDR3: TGTGCCAGCAGCGACCGACAGGGCGATGAGCAGTTCTTC. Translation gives CASSDRQGDEQFF. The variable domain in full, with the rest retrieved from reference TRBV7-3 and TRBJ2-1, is GAGVSQTPSNKVTEKGKYVELRCDPISGHTALYWYRQSLGQGPEFLIYFQGTGAADDSGLPNDRFFAVRPEGSVSTLKIQRTERGDSAVYLCASSDRQGDEQFFGPGTRLTVL.

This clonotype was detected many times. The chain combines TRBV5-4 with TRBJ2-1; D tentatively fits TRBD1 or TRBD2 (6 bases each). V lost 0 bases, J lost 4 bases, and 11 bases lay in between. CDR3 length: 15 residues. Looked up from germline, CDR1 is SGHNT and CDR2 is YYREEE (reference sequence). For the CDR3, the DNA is TGTGCCAGCAGCTTGGCCGGGGGCTTTTACAATGAGCAGTTCTTC. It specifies CASSLAGGFYNEQFF.

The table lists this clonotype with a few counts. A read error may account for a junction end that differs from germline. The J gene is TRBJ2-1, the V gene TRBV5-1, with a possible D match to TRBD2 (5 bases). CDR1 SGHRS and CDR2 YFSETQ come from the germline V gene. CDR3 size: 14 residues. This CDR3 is CTSSLIGDYNEQFF. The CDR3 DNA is TGCACCAGCAGCTTGATCGGGGATTACAATGAGCAGTTCTTC.

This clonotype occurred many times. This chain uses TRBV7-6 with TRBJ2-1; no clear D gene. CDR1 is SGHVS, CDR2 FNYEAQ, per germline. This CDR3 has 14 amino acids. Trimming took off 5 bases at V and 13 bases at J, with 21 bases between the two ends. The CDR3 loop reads CASSARSAFRGQFF. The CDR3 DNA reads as TGTGCCAGCAGCGCTAGGTCGGCCTTTCGAGGACAGTTCTTC.

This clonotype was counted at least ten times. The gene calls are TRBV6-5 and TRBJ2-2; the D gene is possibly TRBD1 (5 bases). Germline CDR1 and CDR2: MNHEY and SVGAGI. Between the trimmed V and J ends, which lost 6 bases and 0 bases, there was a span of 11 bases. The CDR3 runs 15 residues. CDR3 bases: TGTGCCAGCAGAGAGACAGATTCGAACACCGGGGAGCTGTTTTTT. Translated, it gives CASRETDSNTGELFF.

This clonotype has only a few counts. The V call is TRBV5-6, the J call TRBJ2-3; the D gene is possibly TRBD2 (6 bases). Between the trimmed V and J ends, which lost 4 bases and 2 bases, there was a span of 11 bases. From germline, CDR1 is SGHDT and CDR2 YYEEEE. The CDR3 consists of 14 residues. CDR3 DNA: TGTGCCAGCAGCCCCGGAGGGTCCACAGATACGCAGTATTTT. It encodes CASSPGGSTDTQYF.

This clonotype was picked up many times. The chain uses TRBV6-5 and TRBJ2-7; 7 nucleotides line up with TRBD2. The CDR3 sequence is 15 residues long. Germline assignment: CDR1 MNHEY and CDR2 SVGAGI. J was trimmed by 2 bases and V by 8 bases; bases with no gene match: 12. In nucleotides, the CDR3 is TGTGCCAGCTTCGGGGGGACCAGGCAAACCTACGAGCAGTACTTC. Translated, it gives CASFGGTRQTYEQYF.

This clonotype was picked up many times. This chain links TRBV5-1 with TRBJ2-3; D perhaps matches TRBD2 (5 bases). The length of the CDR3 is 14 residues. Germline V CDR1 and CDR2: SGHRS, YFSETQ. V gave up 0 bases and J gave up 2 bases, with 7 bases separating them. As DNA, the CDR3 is TGCGCCAGCAGCTTGGATAGCGCCACAGATACGCAGTATTTT. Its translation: CASSLDSATDTQYF.

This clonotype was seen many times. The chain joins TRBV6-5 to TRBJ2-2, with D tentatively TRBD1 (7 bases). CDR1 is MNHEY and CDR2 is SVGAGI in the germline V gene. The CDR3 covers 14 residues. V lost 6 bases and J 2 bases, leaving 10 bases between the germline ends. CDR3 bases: TGTGCCAGCAGGCGGGACAGAAACACCGGGGAGCTGTTTTTT. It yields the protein CASRRDRNTGELFF.

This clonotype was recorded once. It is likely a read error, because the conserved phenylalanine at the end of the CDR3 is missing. The CDR3 sequence: CASSLGTGQGTYEQYS. For the CDR3, the DNA is TGTGCCAGTAGTTTGGGGACGGGACAGGGAACTTACGAGCAGTACTCC. The chain links TRBV19 to TRBJ2-7, with 9 nucleotides matching TRBD1. Unmatched junction bases numbered 12, after V lost 5 bases and J lost 4 bases. This CDR3 comprises 16 residues. CDR1 LNHDA and CDR2 SQIVND come from the germline V gene (reference sequence).

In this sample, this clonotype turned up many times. Written as DNA, the CDR3 is TGTGCCGCTAATTTGGGCGGGACTGAAGCTTTCTTT. Amino acids: CAANLGGTEAFF. The chain has TRBV7-9 and TRBJ1-1; D unclear. The CDR3 covers 12 residues. Trimming stripped 11 bases from V and 5 bases from J, with 15 bases between. Germline V gene sequence: CDR1 SEHNR, CDR2 FQNEAQ (reference sequence).

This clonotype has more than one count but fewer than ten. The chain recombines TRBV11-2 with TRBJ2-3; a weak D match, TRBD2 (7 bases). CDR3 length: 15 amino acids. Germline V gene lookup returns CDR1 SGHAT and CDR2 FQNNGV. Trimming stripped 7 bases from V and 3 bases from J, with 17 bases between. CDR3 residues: CASNPRGGVTDTQYF. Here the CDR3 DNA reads TGTGCCAGCAACCCCCGAGGGGGGGTGACAGATACGCAGTATTTT. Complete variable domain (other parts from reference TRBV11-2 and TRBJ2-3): EAGVAQSPRYKIIEKRQSVAFWCNPISGHATLYWYQQILGQGPKLLIQFQNNGVVDDSQLPKDRFSAERLKGVDSTLKIQPAKLEDSAVYLCASNPRGGVTDTQYFGPGTRLTVL.

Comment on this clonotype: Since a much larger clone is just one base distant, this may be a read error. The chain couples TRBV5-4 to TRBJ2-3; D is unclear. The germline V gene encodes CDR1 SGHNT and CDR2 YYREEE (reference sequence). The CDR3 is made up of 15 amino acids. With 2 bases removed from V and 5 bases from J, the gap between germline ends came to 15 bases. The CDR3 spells CASSLGLSTEDTQYF. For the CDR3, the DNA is TGTGCCAGCAGCTTAGGCCTGAGCACGGAAGATACGCAGTATTTT.

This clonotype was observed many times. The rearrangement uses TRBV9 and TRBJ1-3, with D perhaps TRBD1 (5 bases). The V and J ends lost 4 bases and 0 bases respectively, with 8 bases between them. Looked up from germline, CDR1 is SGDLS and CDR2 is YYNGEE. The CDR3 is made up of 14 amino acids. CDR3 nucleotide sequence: TGTGCCAGCAGCAGCGGGACCTCTGGAAACACCATATATTTT. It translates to CASSSGTSGNTIYF.

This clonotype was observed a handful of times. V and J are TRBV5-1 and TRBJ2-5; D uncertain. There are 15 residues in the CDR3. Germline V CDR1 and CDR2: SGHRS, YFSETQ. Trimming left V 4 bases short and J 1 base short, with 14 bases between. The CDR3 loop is CASSPGAGLQETQYF. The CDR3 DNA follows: TGCGCCAGCAGCCCCGGTGCAGGCCTCCAAGAGACCCAGTACTTC.

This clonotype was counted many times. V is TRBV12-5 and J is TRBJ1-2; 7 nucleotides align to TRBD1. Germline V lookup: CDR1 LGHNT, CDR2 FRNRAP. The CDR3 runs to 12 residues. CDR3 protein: CGSGQANYGYTF. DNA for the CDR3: TGTGGTTCCGGACAGGCAAACTATGGCTACACCTTC.

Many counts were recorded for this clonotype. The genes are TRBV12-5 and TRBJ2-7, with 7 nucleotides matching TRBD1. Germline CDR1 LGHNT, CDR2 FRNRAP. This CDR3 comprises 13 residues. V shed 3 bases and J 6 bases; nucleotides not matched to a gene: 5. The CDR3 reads CASGFDRALEQYF. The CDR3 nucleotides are TGTGCTAGTGGTTTCGACAGGGCCCTCGAGCAGTACTTC.

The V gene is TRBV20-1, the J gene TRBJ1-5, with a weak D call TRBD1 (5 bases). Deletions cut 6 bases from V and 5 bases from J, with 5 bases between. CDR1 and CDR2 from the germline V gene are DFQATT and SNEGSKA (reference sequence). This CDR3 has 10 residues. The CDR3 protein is CSAGDQPQHF. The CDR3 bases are TGCAGTGCAGGGGATCAGCCCCAGCATTTT.

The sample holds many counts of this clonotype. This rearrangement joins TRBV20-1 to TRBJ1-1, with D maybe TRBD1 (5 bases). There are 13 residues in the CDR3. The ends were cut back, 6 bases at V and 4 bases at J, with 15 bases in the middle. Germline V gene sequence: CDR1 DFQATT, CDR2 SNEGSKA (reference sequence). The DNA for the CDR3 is TGCAGTGCAACCACAGGAACAGGCACTGAAGCTTTCTTT. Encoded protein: CSATTGTGTEAFF.